These 13 T cell receptor beta chains were sequenced from one sample in a study of vaccination effects on CD4 cells after COVID-19 (dated 2022 in TCRdb). These receptors have no identified antigens. In the ViraFEST assay, PBMC were stimulated with viral peptide pools, and TCR sequencing was then used to find antigen-specific CD4+ T cell clonotypes based on their expansion. After approximately 11 days of culture, CD4+ T cells were isolated with the EasySep CD4+ T cell isolation kit. The absence of prior SARS-CoV-2 infection in healthy vaccine recipients was confirmed by negative nucleocapsid antibodies before and after vaccination. Libraries were constructed by the immunoSEQ multiplex PCR assay. TCRdb stores this immuneACCESS table with in-frame sequences only. Part of the clones is absent; in the studies checked, under half of the shortfall reflects unresolved V genes, and no reason is known for the rest. Recorded for this sample are tens of thousands of clones; roughly 76% of them occurred a single time. The ten largest clones take up around 2.7% of the sample.

The sample was CD4+ T cells from PBMCs cultured with HCoV-NL63 spike peptides, taken before COVID-19 vaccination. The cell subset or site label on this specimen signifies: HCoV-NL63 spike overlapping peptide pool stimulation. The receptors were gathered from a human donor who received a COVID-19 vaccine.

The rearrangement joins TRBV4-1 to TRBJ2-2; 7 bases align to TRBD2. The CDR3 is 17 amino acids. The trim removed 1 base at V and 5 bases at J, leaving 10 bases unmatched. CDR1 MGHRA and CDR2 YSYEKL come from the germline V gene. DNA of the CDR3: TGCGCCAGCAGCCAAGTAGTTGTCCCAGCGGGAACCGGGGAGCTGTTTTTT. Amino acid sequence: CASSQVVVPAGTGELFF.

The genes are TRBV28 and TRBJ2-7; 8 bases agree with TRBD2. V shed 6 bases, J shed 6 bases, and the junction held 7 bases outside the gene matches. The CDR3 sequence is 13 residues long. Per germline, CDR1 MDHEN and CDR2 SYDVKM. The CDR3 DNA reads TGTGCCAGCAGCGTAGCGGGACGGGGCGAGCAGTACGTC. Protein product: CASSVAGRGEQYV.

This clone appeared a few times. V gene TRBV21-1 combines with J gene TRBJ1-5; TRBD1 is taken as the D call from the table, unchecked against the DNA. TRBV21-1 is a known pseudogene. The CDR3 has 16 amino acids. The CDR3 spells CASSKVDGQTNQPQHF. CDR3 bases: TGTGCCAGCAGCAAAGTCGATGGACAGACAAATCAGCCCCAGCATTTT.

In this sample, this clone turned up a few times. This chain joins TRBV28 and TRBJ1-3, with a tentative D call TRBD1 (6 bases). V gave up 6 bases and J gave up 2 bases, with 14 bases separating them. Germline assignment: CDR1 MDHEN and CDR2 SYDVKM. The CDR3 loop spans 15 amino acids. The CDR3 here is CASSSSRGAGNTIYF. As DNA, the CDR3 is TGTGCCAGCAGCTCGAGCAGGGGAGCTGGAAACACCATATATTTT.

This clone was seen more than once but under ten times. The chain employs TRBV29-1 and TRBJ1-1; the D gene is possibly TRBD1 (6 bases). With 7 bases removed from V and 8 bases from J, the gap between germline ends came to 17 bases. This CDR3 comprises 12 residues. Looked up from germline, CDR1 is SQVTM and CDR2 is ANQGSEA. CDR3 coding DNA: TGCAGCGCGGTGTTGATGGGGGGCGAAGCTTTCTTT. It encodes CSAVLMGGEAFF.

This clone was counted a few times. The rearrangement joins TRBV9 to TRBJ2-5; 9 positions match TRBD2. V shed 2 bases, J shed 1 base, and the junction held 3 bases outside the gene matches. The CDR3 totals 15 residues. Germline-derived CDR1 and CDR2 are SGDLS and YYNGEE. CDR3 in DNA: TGTGCCAGCAGCGTTAGCGGGGGATTCCAAGAGACCCAGTACTTC. Residues: CASSVSGGFQETQYF.

The chain has TRBV3-1 (or the pseudogene TRBV3-2) and TRBJ1-1, with TRBD1 identical over 8 bases. Germline values: CDR1 LGHDT, CDR2 YNNKEL (reference sequence). The V and J ends lost 1 base and 7 bases, in that order; junction bases with no gene match: 5. The CDR3 contains 14 residues. The DNA of the CDR3 is TGTGCCAGCAGCCAAGGGACAGGGAACTTTGAAGCTTTCTTT. Encoded protein: CASSQGTGNFEAFF.

This chain connects TRBV19 to TRBJ1-2; D is perhaps TRBD1 (6 bases). Trimming left V 8 bases short and J 2 bases short, with 12 bases between. There are 13 residues in the CDR3. The germline V gene has CDR1 LNHDA and CDR2 SQIVND (reference sequence). CDR3 in amino acids: CASAIQGNYGYTF. CDR3 sequence (DNA): TGTGCCAGTGCGATACAGGGAAACTATGGCTACACCTTC. The full variable domain, with the rest looked up from reference TRBV19 and TRBJ1-2, is DGGITQSPKYLFRKEGQNVTLSCEQNLNHDAMYWYRQDPGQGLRLIYYSQIVNDFQKGDIAEGYSVSREKKESFPLTVTSAQKNPTAFYLCASAIQGNYGYTFGSGTRLTVV.

This clone has just a few counts. The chain links TRBV2 to TRBJ1-4; tentative D call: TRBD1 (5 bases). Looked up from germline, CDR1 is SNHLY and CDR2 is FYNNEI. This CDR3 has 15 amino acids. Trimming cost V 3 bases and J 2 bases, with 10 bases left between them. The CDR3 coding sequence is TGTGCCAGCAGTGAGAGGAGGGGTACTAATGAAAAACTGTTTTTT. It codes for CASSERRGTNEKLFF.

The CDR3 region is CASSLGTGGRQDQPQHF. CDR3 nucleotides: TGTGCCAGCAGCTTAGGGACAGGGGGCCGCCAAGACCAGCCCCAGCATTTT. The chain links TRBV5-5 to TRBJ1-5, with 12 bases that match TRBD1. Unmatched junction bases numbered 10, after V lost 2 bases and J lost 7 bases. The CDR3 sequence is 17 residues long. Per the germline V gene, CDR1 is SGHKS and CDR2 is YYEKEE (reference sequence).

This clone was detected only once. This sequence joins TRBV5-1 and TRBJ2-5, with a weak D call TRBD2 (5 bases). Trimming pared 4 bases from V and 5 bases from J, leaving 12 bases between. The CDR3 has 13 amino acids. The germline V gene encodes CDR1 SGHRS and CDR2 YFSETQ. CDR3 in amino acids: CASSPPGWETQYF. For the CDR3, the DNA is TGCGCCAGCAGCCCCCCGGGGTGGGAGACCCAGTACTTC.

This clone was found a few times. This chain joins TRBV6-5 and TRBJ2-1; possibly TRBD1 or TRBD2 for D (6 bases each). The germline V gene encodes CDR1 MNHEY and CDR2 SVGAGI. The CDR3 loop spans 13 amino acids. The V gene lost 5 bases and the J gene lost 6 bases, with 11 bases spanning the gap. CDR3 sequence reads: CASSPGAFNEQFF. CDR3 bases: TGTGCCAGCAGTCCGGGGGCGTTCAATGAGCAGTTCTTC.

V is TRBV7-2 and J is TRBJ1-6; D unresolved. Germline V gene data show CDR1 as SGHTA and CDR2 as FQGNSA. This CDR3 spans 14 amino acids. V was clipped by 5 bases and J by 9 bases, with 14 bases between them. Written as DNA, the CDR3 is TGTGCCAGCAGCCCTCGTCCTCAGAGTTCACCCCTCCACTTT. This translates into CASSPRPQSSPLHF. Variable domain in full (rest from reference TRBV7-2 and TRBJ1-6): GAGVSQSPSNKVTEKGKDVELRCDPISGHTALYWYRQSLGQGLEFLIYFQGNSAPDKSGLPSDRFSAERTGGSVSTLTIQRTQQEDSAVYLCASSPRPQSSPLHFGNGTRLTVT.